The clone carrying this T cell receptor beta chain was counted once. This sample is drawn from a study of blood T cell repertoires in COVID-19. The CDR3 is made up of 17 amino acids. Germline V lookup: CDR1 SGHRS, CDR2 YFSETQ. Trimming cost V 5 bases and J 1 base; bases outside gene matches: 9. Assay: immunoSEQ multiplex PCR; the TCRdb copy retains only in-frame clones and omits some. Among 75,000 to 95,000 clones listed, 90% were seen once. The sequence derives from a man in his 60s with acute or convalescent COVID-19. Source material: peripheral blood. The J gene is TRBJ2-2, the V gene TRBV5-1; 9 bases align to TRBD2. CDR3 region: CASRRDPTSGNTGELFF. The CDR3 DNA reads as TGCGCCAGCAGAAGGGACCCGACTAGCGGGAACACCGGGGAGCTGTTTTTT.